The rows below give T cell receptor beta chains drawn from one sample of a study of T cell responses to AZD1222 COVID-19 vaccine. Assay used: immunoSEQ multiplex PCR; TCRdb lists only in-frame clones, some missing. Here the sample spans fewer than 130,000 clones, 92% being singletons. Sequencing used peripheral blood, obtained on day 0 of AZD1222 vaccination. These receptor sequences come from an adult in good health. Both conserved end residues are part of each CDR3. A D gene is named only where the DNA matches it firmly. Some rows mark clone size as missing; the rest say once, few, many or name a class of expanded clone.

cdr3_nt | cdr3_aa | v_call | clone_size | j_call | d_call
TGTGCCAGCAGCCAAGGGGGTGGTGGCAATCAGCCCCAGCATTTT | CASSQGGGGNQPQHF | TRBV7-2 | NA | TRBJ1-5 | NA
TGTGCCAGTAGTGCGGACAGGGGAGGGACTAATGAAAAACTGTTTTTT | CASSADRGGTNEKLFF | TRBV19 | NA | TRBJ1-4 | TRBD1
TGTGCCAGCAGCTTAGACGAGGGGCCGAGGACCGGGGAGCTGTTTTTT | CASSLDEGPRTGELFF | TRBV13 | NA | TRBJ2-2 | NA
TGTGCCAGCAGTGAAGAGGGGCGCGAAAAACTGTTTTTT | CASSEEGREKLFF | TRBV2 | NA | TRBJ1-4 | NA
TGTGCCACCAGCACCGGGACAGAGGGTTCTGAAAAACTGTTTTTT | CATSTGTEGSEKLFF | TRBV24-1 | NA | TRBJ1-4 | TRBD1
TGTGCCAGCAGCCAAGGGCAGAATTGGAATGAAAAACTGTTTTTT | CASSQGQNWNEKLFF | TRBV14 | NA | TRBJ1-4 | NA
TGTGCCAGCAGTTTAGCCGGGGGTCTCATGAACACTGAAGCTTTCTTT | CASSLAGGLMNTEAFF | TRBV27 | NA | TRBJ1-1 | NA
TGTGCCAGCAGACCCGCGGAGGCGGGGCGGGGGACCCAGTACTTC | CASRPAEAGRGTQYF | TRBV7-8 | NA | TRBJ2-5 | NA
TGTGCCAGCAGTTACGCGGGAGAAGAGACCCAGTACTTC | CASSYAGEETQYF | TRBV6-5 | NA | TRBJ2-5 | TRBD2
TGTGCCAGCAGCACCGTAATAGCGGGGACGAACAATGAGCAGTTCTTC | CASSTVIAGTNNEQFF | TRBV7-2 | NA | TRBJ2-1 | TRBD2
TGTGCCAGCAGTGAAGCCCCCGACAGGGGCGAGCAGTACTTC | CASSEAPDRGEQYF | TRBV6-1 | NA | TRBJ2-7 | TRBD1
TGTGCCAGCTCACCACCGAGGGAATTTAGCACAGATACGCAGTATTTT | CASSPPREFSTDTQYF | TRBV18 | NA | TRBJ2-3 | NA
TGTGCCAGCAGCTTATCTGCGGGGGGATCGAACACCGGGGAGCTGTTTTTT | CASSLSAGGSNTGELFF | TRBV11-2 | NA | TRBJ2-2 | TRBD2
TGTGCCAGCAGCTATACAGGGGGCGGTGAGCAGTACTTC | CASSYTGGGEQYF | TRBV7-9 | NA | TRBJ2-7 | TRBD1
TGTGCCAGCAGTTTCAGACAGGGGTACGAGCAGTACTTC | CASSFRQGYEQYF | TRBV12-3/TRBV12-4 | NA | TRBJ2-7 | TRBD1
TGTGCCAGCACCCTGACAGGGGGCGGGCAGCCCCAGCATTTT | CASTLTGGGQPQHF | TRBV7-2 | few | TRBJ1-5 | TRBD1
TGTGCCAGCAGTCCGACAAATATTTACGAGCAGTACTTC | CASSPTNIYEQYF | TRBV6-5 | NA | TRBJ2-7 | NA
TGTGCCACCTCACAGGACAGATGGGGATCCGAGCAGTACTTC | CATSQDRWGSEQYF | TRBV15 | NA | TRBJ2-7 | NA
TGTGCCAGCAGTGAAGGCGCCGTTAGCAATCAGCCCCAGCATTTT | CASSEGAVSNQPQHF | TRBV6-1 | NA | TRBJ1-5 | NA
TGTGCCAGCAGTCGACTAGCGGGGGAATTCGATACGCAGTATTTT | CASSRLAGEFDTQYF | TRBV6-5 | medium-sized | TRBJ2-3 | TRBD2
TGTGCCAGCTCACCAGTCGACGGCGGCAATGAGCAGTTCTTC | CASSPVDGGNEQFF | TRBV18 | NA | TRBJ2-1 | NA
TGTGCCAGCAGCTTAACGGGAGCGGCAGATACGCAGTATTTT | CASSLTGAADTQYF | TRBV7-3 | NA | TRBJ2-3 | NA
TGTGCCAGCAGCGCAAGGGCGGGGATTGGCGACGAGCAGTACTTC | CASSARAGIGDEQYF | TRBV11-2 | NA | TRBJ2-7 | NA
TGCAGCGTTAATCAGGGGCTAGGAAACACCATATATTTT | CSVNQGLGNTIYF | TRBV29-1 | NA | TRBJ1-3 | NA
TGTGCCAGTAGTCCTTGGGCAGGGAATTTAGGCACAGATACGCAGTATTTT | CASSPWAGNLGTDTQYF | TRBV19 | NA | TRBJ2-3 | NA
TGTGCCAGCAGTTTCGGGGGCCCGCGGGATACGCAGTATTTT | CASSFGGPRDTQYF | TRBV28 | NA | TRBJ2-3 | NA
TGTGCCAGCAGCTCTCTCCGGGACAGGGGGCGAAGGGACACCGGGGAGCTGTTTTTT | CASSSLRDRGRRDTGELFF | TRBV3-1/TRBV3-2 | NA | TRBJ2-2 | TRBD1
TGTGCCAGCAGCGACAGAACCTACGAGCAGTACTTC | CASSDRTYEQYF | TRBV7-9 | NA | TRBJ2-7 | NA
TGTGCCAGCTCACCACTGTCAGCCCAAGATACGCAGTATTTT | CASSPLSAQDTQYF | TRBV18 | NA | TRBJ2-3 | NA
TGTGCCAGCAGATCCGGGACAGGGACTTCACCCCTCCACTTT | CASRSGTGTSPLHF | TRBV7-2 | NA | TRBJ1-6 | TRBD1